A selection of T cell receptor beta chains follows, all from one sample in a study of blood T cells in healthy people across ages. One entry per CDR3 protein results from TCRdb running MiXCR on the 5' RACE reads. The sample carries approximately 730,000 distinct CDR3 sequences, about 53% recorded once. Source material: blood. All receptors come from an older man in good health. CDR3s include the opening cysteine and the closing phenylalanine or tryptophan. A D gene is named only where the DNA matches it firmly. Some rows mark clone size as missing; the rest say once, few, many or name a class of expanded clone.

clone size	D gene	V gene	J gene	CDR3 DNA	CDR3 protein
-	-	TRBV6-1	TRBJ2-3	TGTGCCAGCAGTGAAGGGCACCCCAGCACAGATACGCAGTATTTT	CASSEGHPSTDTQYF
few	-	TRBV20-1	TRBJ1-6	TGCAGTGCTCGGGACCGCAATTCACCCCTCCACTTT	CSARDRNSPLHF
many	TRBD1	TRBV5-1	TRBJ2-2	TGCGCCAGCAGCCCCTTCACAGGGGGCTCGAACACCGGGGAGCTGTTTTTT	CASSPFTGGSNTGELFF
few	-	TRBV20-1	TRBJ2-7	TGCAGTGCTCGAACAGGGAGCTCCTACGAGCAGTACTTC	CSARTGSSYEQYF
few	TRBD2	TRBV10-3	TRBJ2-3	TGTGCCATCAGTGAGGCCGCGGGAGCTACAGATACGCAGTATTTT	CAISEAAGATDTQYF
few	TRBD1	TRBV5-1	TRBJ2-7	TGCGCCAGCGGACAGGGGAGCTCCTACGAGCAGTACTTC	CASGQGSSYEQYF
once	TRBD2	TRBV24-1	TRBJ2-1	TGTGCCACCAGTGACCCGGCTAGCGGGTTCCACAATGAGCAGTTCTTC	CATSDPASGFHNEQFF
-	-	TRBV28	TRBJ2-1	TGTGTCAGCAGTCTCGGAGGGGCAGCCCATGAGCAGTTCTTC	CVSSLGGAAHEQFF
-	-	TRBV7-8	TRBJ2-4	TGTGCCAGCAGCCCCCGACAGTCGGGATATACCAAAAACATTCAGTACTTC	CASSPRQSGYTKNIQYF
-	TRBD1	TRBV28	TRBJ1-2	TGTGCCAGCAGCAGTAGAGCCAGGACAGGGGGACTTGGCTACACCTTC	CASSSRARTGGLGYTF
-	-	TRBV14	TRBJ2-7	TGTGCCAGCAGCCAAGACCGAGGCAGGGACCACGAGCAGTACTTC	CASSQDRGRDHEQYF
-	TRBD1	TRBV7-9	TRBJ1-2	TGTGCCAGCAGCTTGGCAGGGGGCTTCTATGGCTACACCTTC	CASSLAGGFYGYTF
-	-	TRBV21-1	TRBJ2-1	TGTGCCAGCAGCGGGTTGCGCAAAGTAGCGGGAGGCTACAATGAGCAGTTCTTC	CASSGLRKVAGGYNEQFF
few	-	TRBV7-6	TRBJ2-1	TGTGCCAGCAGACCGGACTACGGCGGGGGCCTCAATGAGCAGTTCTTC	CASRPDYGGGLNEQFF
once	-	TRBV29-1	TRBJ2-1	TGCAGCGTTGCACAGCTCCGCCAAGAGACCCAGTTCTTC	CSVAQLRQETQFF
-	TRBD1	TRBV5-1	TRBJ2-7	TGCGCCAGCTGGGACAGGAACTCCTACGAGCAGTACTTC	CASWDRNSYEQYF
few	TRBD1	TRBV5-1	TRBJ2-1	TGCGCCAGCAGCGTAGGGACAGACAATGAGCAGTTCTTC	CASSVGTDNEQFF
few	-	TRBV12-3/TRBV12-4	TRBJ2-1	TGTGCCAGCAGTTTAATTTTTCAGATTACCCTCCGCAATGAGCAGTTCTTC	CASSLIFQITLRNEQFF
-	-	TRBV3-1	TRBJ2-1	TGTGCCAGCAGCCAAGAAAATGAGCAGTTCTTC	CASSQENEQFF
-	TRBD1	TRBV9	TRBJ1-2	TGTGCCAGCAGCACCGGACAGGAAGGAGGCTACACCTTC	CASSTGQEGGYTF
-	-	TRBV24-1	TRBJ2-5	TGTGCCACCAGTGATTTGGGGCGGTCCCCAGAGACCCAGTACTTC	CATSDLGRSPETQYF
-	-	TRBV2	TRBJ2-1	TGTGCCAGCAGTGAGTGGCAGGGGGGAGGCAATGAGCAGTTCTTC	CASSEWQGGGNEQFF
many	-	TRBV6-2/TRBV6-3	TRBJ2-7	TGTGCCAGCAGGGACAGATACGAGCAGTACTTC	CASRDRYEQYF
few	-	TRBV7-2	TRBJ2-6	TGTGCCAGCAGCTTAGAGGGCGCCTCTGGGGCCAACGTCCTGACTTTC	CASSLEGASGANVLTF
-	TRBD2	TRBV5-6	TRBJ2-1	TGTGCCAGCAACCCTGACGCCGGGACTAAAGCGTACAATGAGCAGTTCTTC	CASNPDAGTKAYNEQFF
-	-	TRBV3-1	TRBJ2-1	TGTGCCAGCAGCCTTGCGGGCCCCACCCCCCGGTTCTTC	CASSLAGPTPRFF
-	-	TRBV12-3/TRBV12-4	TRBJ1-2	TGTGCCAGCACCGCTAGGGGGTCCTACACCTTC	CASTARGSYTF
-	TRBD2	TRBV29-1	TRBJ2-7	TGCAGCGTTCGATCTAGCGGAAGGAGCTACGAGCAGTACTTC	CSVRSSGRSYEQYF
-	TRBD1	TRBV27	TRBJ2-6	TGTGCCAGCAGTTTCAACAGGGGGCAAACCTCTGGGGCCAACGTCCTGACTTTC	CASSFNRGQTSGANVLTF
-	-	TRBV19	TRBJ1-1	TGTGCCAGTAGTACAGGGGTAATGAACACTGAAGCTTTCTTT	CASSTGVMNTEAFF
-	-	TRBV6-5	TRBJ2-1	TGTGCCAGCAGTTACTCATTGGGGGCTGAGCAGTTCTTC	CASSYSLGAEQFF
-	-	TRBV3-1	TRBJ2-4	TGTGCCAGCAGCCAGAGGCACGGGAGACTTTCCTTAGCCAAAAACATTCAGTACTTC	CASSQRHGRLSLAKNIQYF
-	-	TRBV6-6	TRBJ1-5	TGTGCCAGCAGGCGGGTGAGTGCAGAAGGAAATCAGCCCCAGCATTTT	CASRRVSAEGNQPQHF
few	TRBD2	TRBV5-6	TRBJ2-1	TGTGCCAGCAGCTGGCAAGCGGGAGGGCCCAGCAATGAGCAGTTCTTC	CASSWQAGGPSNEQFF
few	TRBD2	TRBV2	TRBJ2-4	TGTGCCAGCAGACGAAAGGAAGCGGGAACCTACATTCAGTACTTC	CASRRKEAGTYIQYF
few	TRBD2	TRBV27	TRBJ2-7	TGTGCCAGCAGTTTACTAGCGGGAGATGCTTACGAGCAGTACTTC	CASSLLAGDAYEQYF
few	-	TRBV3-1	TRBJ2-7	TGTGCCAGCAGCCTCCAAGTCTTCGAGGAGCAGTACTTC	CASSLQVFEEQYF
-	-	TRBV29-1	TRBJ1-2	TGCAGCGTTGGCAGGGGCGAGGGCTACACCTTC	CSVGRGEGYTF
few	-	TRBV3-1	TRBJ2-5	TGTGCCAGCAGCCCCATCGCTAGATCTGGTAGGCGGCAAGAGACCCAGTACTTC	CASSPIARSGRRQETQYF
-	-	TRBV2	TRBJ1-5	TGTGCCAGCAGTGAACATATAGGGGATCAGCCCCAGCATTTT	CASSEHIGDQPQHF
many	-	TRBV7-2	TRBJ2-4	TGTGCCAGCAGCTTAGCGCGGACAGTGACCATGAACATTCAGTACTTC	CASSLARTVTMNIQYF
many	-	TRBV29-1	TRBJ2-1	TGCAGCGTTCGGGGGATAAAGACAGGCATCAATGAGCAGTTCTTC	CSVRGIKTGINEQFF
-	-	TRBV5-1	TRBJ1-4	TGCGCCAGCAGCCGTACAGCCGCAACTAATGAAAAACTGTTTTTT	CASSRTAATNEKLFF
-	TRBD2	TRBV5-5	TRBJ2-5	TGTGCCAGCAGCTTGCGAGCGGGAGGTACGGGAGAGACCCAGTACTTC	CASSLRAGGTGETQYF
few	TRBD2	TRBV5-1	TRBJ2-7	TGCGCCAGCAGCTTGGGGACTAGCGCGGACGAGCAGTACTTC	CASSLGTSADEQYF
-	TRBD1	TRBV12-3/TRBV12-4	TRBJ2-7	TGTGCCAGCAGGGGACGACAGGGGTCCTACGAGCAGTACTTC	CASRGRQGSYEQYF
-	-	TRBV20-1	TRBJ1-5	TGCAGTGCTAGAGATCGAGGGGTGGGCACCCAGCATTTT	CSARDRGVGTQHF
few	-	TRBV27	TRBJ2-5	TGTGCCAGCAGTCTACGCGACCGGGAGTACTTC	CASSLRDREYF
once	-	TRBV7-2	TRBJ2-4	TGTGCCAGCAGACCAAGGACCTTAACACACATTCAGTACTTC	CASRPRTLTHIQYF
-	TRBD1	TRBV6-6	TRBJ2-5	TGTGCCAGCAGTTCAGGGGGCTGGCGGGACCAGTACTTC	CASSSGGWRDQYF
many	-	TRBV7-3	TRBJ2-2	TGTGCCAGCAGCTTATTTTCGGGGCCTTCCACCGGGGAGCTGTTTTTT	CASSLFSGPSTGELFF
-	-	TRBV20-1	TRBJ1-5	TGCAGTGCTAGACAGGACGGCGATCAGCCCCAGCATTTT	CSARQDGDQPQHF